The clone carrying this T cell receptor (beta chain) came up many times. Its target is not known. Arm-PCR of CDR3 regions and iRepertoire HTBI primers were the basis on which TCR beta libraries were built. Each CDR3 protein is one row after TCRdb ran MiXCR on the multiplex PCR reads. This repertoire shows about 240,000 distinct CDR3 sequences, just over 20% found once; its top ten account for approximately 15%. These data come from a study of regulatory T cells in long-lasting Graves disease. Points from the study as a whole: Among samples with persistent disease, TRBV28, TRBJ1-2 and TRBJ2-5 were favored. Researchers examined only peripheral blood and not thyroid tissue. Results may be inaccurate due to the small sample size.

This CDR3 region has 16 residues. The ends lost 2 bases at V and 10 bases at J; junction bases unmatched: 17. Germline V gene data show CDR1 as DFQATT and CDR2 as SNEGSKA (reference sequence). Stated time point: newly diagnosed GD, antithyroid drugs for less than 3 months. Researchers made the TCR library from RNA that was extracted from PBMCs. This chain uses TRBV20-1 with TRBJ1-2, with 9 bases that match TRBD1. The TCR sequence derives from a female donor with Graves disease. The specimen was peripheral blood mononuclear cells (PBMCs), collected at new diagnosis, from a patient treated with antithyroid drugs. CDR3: CSARRTGEAPGQFYTF. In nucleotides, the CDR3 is TGCAGTGCTAGAAGGACAGGGGAGGCACCCGGGCAGTTCTACACCTTC.